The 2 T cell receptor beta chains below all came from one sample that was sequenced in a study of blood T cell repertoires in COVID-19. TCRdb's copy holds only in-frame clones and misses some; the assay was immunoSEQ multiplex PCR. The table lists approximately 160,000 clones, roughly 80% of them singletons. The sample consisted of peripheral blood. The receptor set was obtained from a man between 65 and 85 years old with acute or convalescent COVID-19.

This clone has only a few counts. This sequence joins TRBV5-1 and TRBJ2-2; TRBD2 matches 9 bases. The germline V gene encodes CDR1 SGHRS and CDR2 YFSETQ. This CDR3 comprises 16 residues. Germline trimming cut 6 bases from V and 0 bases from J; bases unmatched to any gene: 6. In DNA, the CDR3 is TGCGCCAGCACGGTCGCGGGGGGGACGAACACCGGGGAGCTGTTTTTT. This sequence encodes CASTVAGGTNTGELFF.

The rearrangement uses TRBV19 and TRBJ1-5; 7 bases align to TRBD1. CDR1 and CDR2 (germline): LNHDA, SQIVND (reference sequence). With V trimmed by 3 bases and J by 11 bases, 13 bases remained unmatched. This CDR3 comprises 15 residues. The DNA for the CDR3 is TGTGCCAGTAGTATTGGGCAGGGTATCCAGGGGGCCCAGCATTTT. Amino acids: CASSIGQGIQGAQHF.